The T cell receptor beta chain under discussion was sequenced for a study of T cells in Graves' hyperthyroidism and ophthalmopathy. Germline CDR1 SGDLS, CDR2 YYNGEE. Trimming pared 10 bases from V and 4 bases from J, leaving 26 bases between. This CDR3 region has 17 residues. TCR beta CDR3 sequences were amplified from RNA transcripts. First-round RT-PCR targeting the TCR CDR3 was performed with the HTBI primer set. TCRdb independently ran MiXCR on the multiplex PCR reads; one entry per CDR3 protein. The repertoire consists of 450,000 to 700,000 distinct CDR3 sequences, with around 42% occurring once and the leading ten covering around 7.7%.

The sequence derives from a woman aged 18-29 years with Graves' hyperthyroidism. The rearrangement joins TRBV9 to TRBJ2-2; D may be TRBD1 or TRBD2 (5 bases each). Input material: peripheral blood or thyroid tissue (not recorded which). The CDR3 spells CASLSEGRPKSTGELFF. Here the CDR3 DNA reads TGTGCCTCCCTCTCCGAGGGGCGGCCGAAGAGCACCGGGGAGCTGTTTTTT.